This T cell receptor (beta chain) was captured in a study of T cells in Graves' hyperthyroidism and ophthalmopathy. Study at large: At initial diagnosis, before any treatment had begun, peripheral blood was obtained. Findings of the study overall: In blood, most of the thyroid clonotypes expanded above 0.001 were also present.

This clonotype was counted only a few times. Its antigen is as yet unknown. Amplified TCR beta CDR3 regions derived from RNA transcripts. An initial round of RT-PCR targeting the TCR CDR3 relied on the HTBI primer set. TCRdb redid the calling of the multiplex PCR reads with MiXCR, one entry per CDR3 protein. The data contain more than 350,000 distinct CDR3 sequences, roughly 15% of them singletons. V gave up 4 bases and J gave up 1 base; unmatched junction bases: 4. The CDR3 has 15 amino acids. Germline CDR1 is SGHTA and CDR2 is FQGNSA. Clinical symptoms, serum thyroxine and TRAb, thyroid ultrasound and orbital computed tomography together formed the diagnostic basis.

The chain uses TRBV7-2 and TRBJ2-7; TRBD2 matches at 10 bases. Sequenced: blood. This sequence originates from an older woman with Graves' ophthalmopathy. Written as DNA, the CDR3 is TGTGCCAGCAGCTCCGCTAGCGGGAGTTCCTACGAGCAGTACTTC. Translating gives CASSSASGSSYEQYF. Full variable domain (outside the CDR3, taken from reference TRBV7-2 and TRBJ2-7): GAGVSQSPSNKVTEKGKDVELRCDPISGHTALYWYRQSLGQGLEFLIYFQGNSAPDKSGLPSDRFSAERTGGSVSTLTIQRTQQEDSAVYLCASSSASGSSYEQYFGPGTRLTVT.